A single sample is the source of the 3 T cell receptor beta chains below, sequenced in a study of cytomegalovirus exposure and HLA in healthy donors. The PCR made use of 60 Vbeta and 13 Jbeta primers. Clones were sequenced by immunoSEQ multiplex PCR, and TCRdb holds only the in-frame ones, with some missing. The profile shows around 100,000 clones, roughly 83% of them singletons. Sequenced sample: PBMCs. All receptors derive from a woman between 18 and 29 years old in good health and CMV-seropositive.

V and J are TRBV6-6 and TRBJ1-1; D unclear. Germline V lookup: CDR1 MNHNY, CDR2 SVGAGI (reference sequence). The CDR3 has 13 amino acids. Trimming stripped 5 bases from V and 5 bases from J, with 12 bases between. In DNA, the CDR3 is TGTGCCAGCAGTCGTAGAGGGAGAACTGAAGCTTTCTTT. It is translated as CASSRRGRTEAFF.

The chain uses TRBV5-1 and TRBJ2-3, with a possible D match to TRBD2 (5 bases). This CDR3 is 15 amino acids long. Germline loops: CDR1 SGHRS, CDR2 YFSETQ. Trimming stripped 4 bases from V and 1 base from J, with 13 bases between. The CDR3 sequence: CASSMSTSGTDTQYF. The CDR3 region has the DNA TGCGCCAGCAGCATGAGTACTAGTGGCACAGATACGCAGTATTTT.

As DNA, the CDR3 is TGCGCCAGCAGTACAGGGTTTAGCGGGACGGACCCGGGCGAGCAGTACTTC. Protein sequence: CASSTGFSGTDPGEQYF. The chain has TRBV10-2 and TRBJ2-7, with TRBD2 matching over 8 bases. CDR1 is WSHSY, CDR2 SAAADI, per germline. Unmatched junction bases numbered 18, after V lost 5 bases and J lost 6 bases. The CDR3 covers 17 residues.